The following is a T cell receptor (beta chain) sequence with its context. In germline, CDR1 is MNHEY, CDR2 SVGAGI. V was clipped by 5 bases and J by 7 bases, with 8 bases between them. The CDR3 spans 12 residues. Healthy donors of bone marrow made up the group. Nominally healthy donors were sampled, though unrecorded immune exposures were likely. Primers included in the PCR were 60 Vbeta and 13 Jbeta primers. The method was immunoSEQ multiplex PCR; TCRdb's version includes in-frame clones alone and lacks a portion of them. This sample yields just over 85,000 clones, of which over 70% are seen a single time; about 3% belongs to the top ten. This entry is derived from a study of cytomegalovirus exposure and HLA in healthy donors.

Sequencing used PBMCs. The V and J genes are TRBV6-5 and TRBJ2-2; no clear D gene. The source of this sequence is a man aged 35-49 years in good health and CMV-seronegative. For the CDR3, the DNA is TGTGCCAGCAGTCCCGGCGGCGGGGAGCTGTTTTTT. Its protein product is CASSPGGGELFF.